The TCR beta chain under discussion was sequenced for a study of blood T cell repertoires in COVID-19. About the research overall: Researchers got acute and convalescent COVID-19 samples from the United States, Italy and Spain.

Patients at the Seattle site were enrolled during active infection and followed longitudinally. V lost 3 bases and J lost 8, with 15 bases in between. The CDR3 loop spans 15 amino acids. The V gene's germline CDR1 is SGHRS and CDR2 YFSETQ. Per the original data handling: For nucleated cells, counts were estimated from reference gene primer amplification. TCRdb's table, derived via immunoSEQ multiplex PCR, lists solely in-frame clones and lacks some. V and J calls plus clone size are reproduced from that table; the DNA served to infer D and trimming. The sample lists nearly 250,000 clones; roughly 88% were seen once.

The clonotype was recovered from a woman older than 75 with COVID-19, enrolled during active disease. Sequenced sample: peripheral blood. The V and J genes are TRBV5-1 and TRBJ1-6, with D possibly matching TRBD1 (5 bases). CDR3 in amino acids: CASSSTGLGDSPLHF. For the CDR3, the DNA is TGCGCCAGCAGCTCTACGGGTCTAGGGGATTCACCCCTCCACTTT.